The clone carrying this T cell receptor (beta chain) was seen only a few times. Its antigen remains unidentified. Germline values: CDR1 MGHRA, CDR2 YSYEKL. J gave up 2 bases and V 3 bases, and 9 bases lay outside the gene matches. The CDR3 covers 17 residues. Unique molecular identifiers had been added to the TCR beta cDNA libraries. cDNA molecules numbering 400,000 to 550,000 came from about 1 to 10 million T cells. Each CDR3 protein is one row after TCRdb ran MiXCR on the PCR reads. Among approximately 660,000 distinct CDR3 sequences listed, roughly three fifths were seen once. The source of the sample is a study of post-analysis software for immune sequencing data. General study points: In patients, 4 to 6 TRBV segments were more frequent than in controls, with TRBV5-6, TRBV5-1 and TRBV20-1 among them. There was significantly lower normalized Chao1 diversity in multiple sclerosis patients than in controls. Strong same-batch co-clustering of samples appeared with F measure clustering.

The V call is TRBV4-1, the J call TRBJ2-7, with 11 bases lining up with TRBD2. The source is a girl between 2 and 10 years old with multiple sclerosis. The sample taken for sequencing was blood. The CDR3 DNA is TGCGCCAGCAGCCATTTAGCACTAGCGGGAGACACCTACGAGCAGTACTTC. The encoded protein is CASSHLALAGDTYEQYF.